The 28 T cell receptor beta chains listed next were all sequenced from one sample in a study of blood T cell repertoires in COVID-19. TCRdb's copy holds only in-frame clones and misses some; the assay was immunoSEQ multiplex PCR. The table shows under 350,000 clones, with 80% to 90% occurring only once. Sequencing was done on a sample of PBMCs or T cells enriched from blood (not recorded which). These receptors originate from a woman aged 40-49 years with acute COVID-19.

In this sample, this clone turned up a few times. The J gene is TRBJ2-5, the V gene TRBV4-2, with TRBD1 matching over 12 bases. V shed 4 bases, J shed 1 base, and the junction held 10 bases outside the gene matches. CDR1 and CDR2 from the germline V gene are LGHNA and YNFKEQ. This CDR3 contains 18 residues. CDR3 in DNA: TGTGCCAGCAGCCCGAAAGGTGGGGGACAGGGGGCCCAAGAGACCCAGTACTTC. Protein: CASSPKGGGQGAQETQYF.

The CDR3 sequence: CASSLEGQAEQYF. The CDR3 DNA sequence: TGTGCCAGCAGCTTAGAGGGACAGGCAGAGCAGTACTTC. The chain employs TRBV11-2 and TRBJ2-7, with TRBD1 matching 8 bases. Germline CDR1 and CDR2: SGHAT and FQNNGV. The V gene end was trimmed by 0 bases and the J gene end by 7 bases; junction bases not matched to a gene: 2. This CDR3 contains 13 residues.

CDR3 in DNA: TGTGCCAGCAGCCAAGGCCGCGGGGGAACAGATACGCAGTATTTT. Protein: CASSQGRGGTDTQYF. The chain employs TRBV3-1 (or the pseudogene TRBV3-2) and TRBJ2-3; 7 bases align to TRBD2. The trim removed 1 base at V and 3 bases at J, leaving 4 bases unmatched. The germline V gene has CDR1 LGHDT and CDR2 YNNKEL (reference sequence). The CDR3 totals 15 residues.

This chain joins TRBV7-3 and TRBJ1-2; weak D call: TRBD1 (5 bases). V was trimmed by 1 base and J by 5 bases, leaving 14 bases between them. This CDR3 spans 15 amino acids. Germline V gene sequence: CDR1 SGHTA, CDR2 FQGTGA. The CDR3 nucleotides are TGTGCCAGCAGCTTAAGCGGCCAGGGAGGTTATGGCTACACCTTC. It yields the protein CASSLSGQGGYGYTF.

This chain joins TRBV10-3 and TRBJ1-2, with TRBD1 identical over 8 bases. Trimming at V came to 2 bases and at J to 7 bases, leaving 9 bases not matched to a gene. This CDR3 is 15 amino acids long. Looked up from germline, CDR1 is ENHRY and CDR2 is SYGVKD. CDR3 region: CAISEPDRGIGGYTF. DNA of the CDR3: TGTGCCATCAGTGAGCCCGACAGGGGAATCGGTGGCTACACCTTC.

The chain couples TRBV12-3 or TRBV12-4 to TRBJ2-7, with a weak D call TRBD1 (5 bases). The V gene lost 8 bases and the J gene lost 2 bases, with 13 bases spanning the gap. The CDR3 sequence is 13 residues long. CDR3 bases: TGTGCCAGCCAGGCCAGGGAAACCTACGAGCAGTACTTC. Its protein is CASQARETYEQYF.

The V gene is TRBV7-3, the J gene TRBJ2-1; perhaps TRBD1 as D (6 bases). The V gene's germline CDR1 is SGHTA and CDR2 FQGTGA. Trimming left V 5 bases short and J 12 bases short, with 17 bases between. This CDR3 spans 13 amino acids. The CDR3 sequence is CASSIDTGRSQFF. The CDR3 DNA reads as TGTGCCAGCAGCATAGATACAGGGCGATCGCAGTTCTTC.

The rearrangement joins TRBV7-9 to TRBJ2-1, with 10 bases lining up with TRBD2. Germline V lookup: CDR1 SEHNR, CDR2 FQNEAQ (reference sequence). The CDR3 is made up of 13 amino acids. Germline trimming cut 5 bases from V and 8 bases from J; bases unmatched to any gene: 3. Here the CDR3 DNA reads TGTGCCAGCAGCGCCACTAGCGGGGATGAGCAGTTCTTC. It translates to CASSATSGDEQFF.

Concerning this clone: Other DNA sequences in the sample encode the same CDR3. The rearrangement links TRBV18 to TRBJ1-1; D is unclear. V lost 2 bases and J lost 1, with 8 bases in between. The V gene's germline CDR1 is KGHSH and CDR2 LQKENI. The CDR3 loop spans 14 amino acids. CDR3 coding DNA: TGTGCCAGCTCACCAAACGGGAGGAACACTGAAGCTTTCTTT. It translates to CASSPNGRNTEAFF.

Worth noting for this clone: Other DNA sequences within the sample encode an identical CDR3. The CDR3 DNA reads TGTGCCAGCAGCCAGGTTGGACTAGCGGTATACAATGAGCAGTTCTTC. Translation: CASSQVGLAVYNEQFF. This chain joins TRBV3-1 (or the pseudogene TRBV3-2) and TRBJ2-1; the match to TRBD2 covers 10 bases. This CDR3 contains 16 residues. With V trimmed by 3 bases and J by 4 bases, 6 bases remained unmatched. In germline, CDR1 is LGHDT, CDR2 YNNKEL (reference sequence).

The V gene is TRBV7-9, the J gene TRBJ2-5, with TRBD1 matching 12 bases. Per the germline V gene, CDR1 is SEHNR and CDR2 is FQNEAQ (reference sequence). The ends lost 5 bases at V and 4 bases at J; junction bases unmatched: 8. The CDR3 runs to 16 residues. This CDR3 is CASSRGTGGFRETQYF. The CDR3 DNA follows: TGTGCCAGCAGCAGAGGGACAGGGGGCTTTCGAGAGACCCAGTACTTC.

The chain uses TRBV4-3 and TRBJ2-5; D ambiguous. Trimming shortened V by 1 base and J by 6 bases, and 9 bases separated the two germline ends. The CDR3 has 13 residues. From germline, CDR1 is LGHNA and CDR2 YSLEER. The CDR3 sequence: CASSQGALKTQYF. The CDR3 coding sequence is TGCGCCAGCAGCCAAGGAGCACTAAAGACCCAGTACTTC.

The V gene is TRBV2, the J gene TRBJ2-7, with TRBD2 identical over 10 bases. The length of the CDR3 is 16 residues. Germline lookup yields CDR1 SNHLY and CDR2 FYNNEI. The junction had 8 bases not matched to a gene; V was cut back by 5 bases and J by 1 base. The CDR3 sequence: CASSSGTSAISYEQYF. The CDR3 DNA follows: TGTGCCAGCAGTTCCGGGACTAGCGCTATATCCTACGAGCAGTACTTC.

J is TRBJ1-1 and V is TRBV6-5, with D unclear. The CDR3 has 13 amino acids. Germline-derived CDR1 and CDR2 are MNHEY and SVGAGI. The ends were cut back, 4 bases at V and 1 base at J, with 7 bases in the middle. CDR3 residues: CASSLPGNTEAFF. The CDR3 DNA follows: TGTGCCAGCAGTTTGCCGGGGAACACTGAAGCTTTCTTT.

This clone showed up just a few times. V usage is TRBV2 and J usage is TRBJ1-3; D may be TRBD1 (5 bases). Looked up from germline, CDR1 is SNHLY and CDR2 is FYNNEI. The CDR3 is made up of 15 amino acids. V lost 5 bases, J lost 0 bases, and 11 bases lay in between. CDR3 region: CASSTPGNSGNTIYF. The DNA of the CDR3 is TGTGCCAGCAGTACACCAGGGAACTCTGGAAACACCATATATTTT. Full variable domain (outside the CDR3, taken from reference TRBV2 and TRBJ1-3): EPEVTQTPSHQVTQMGQEVILRCVPISNHLYFYWYRQILGQKVEFLVSFYNNEISEKSEIFDDQFSVERPDGSNFTLKIRSTKLEDSAMYFCASSTPGNSGNTIYFGEGSWLTVV.

The chain recombines TRBV7-9 with TRBJ1-5; D is possibly TRBD1 (6 bases). Germline V gives CDR1 SEHNR, CDR2 FQNEAQ (reference sequence). V lost 6 bases and J lost 4, with 16 bases in between. The CDR3 loop spans 15 amino acids. The CDR3 sequence: CASSPLGQHNQPQHF. The CDR3 DNA follows: TGTGCCAGCAGTCCCCTAGGACAGCATAATCAGCCCCAGCATTTT.

The chain couples TRBV3-1 (or the pseudogene TRBV3-2) to TRBJ1-2; D is undetermined. Germline V gene data show CDR1 as LGHDT and CDR2 as YNNKEL (reference sequence). CDR3 length: 15 residues. The V gene lost 0 bases and the J gene lost 7 bases, with 15 bases spanning the gap. DNA of the CDR3: TGTGCCAGCAGCCAAGATCTTTTGGCAGGCTCTGGCTACACCTTC. Protein sequence: CASSQDLLAGSGYTF.

The chain employs TRBV1 and TRBJ1-3; TRBD1 is the table's D call and was not checked against the DNA. TRBV1 is a recognized pseudogene. This CDR3 has 15 amino acids. CDR3 sequence reads: CTSTPRTGDVDTIYF. The CDR3 DNA is TGCACCAGCACCCCAAGGACAGGGGACGTAGACACCATATATTTT.

The CDR3 protein is CASARGPTNYGYTF. The CDR3 DNA follows: TGTGCCAGCGCCAGGGGTCCGACTAACTATGGCTACACCTTC. The V call is TRBV6-5, the J call TRBJ1-2; maybe TRBD1 (6 bases). Germline V gene data show CDR1 as MNHEY and CDR2 as SVGAGI. The CDR3 covers 14 residues. The V and J ends lost 8 bases and 0 bases respectively, with 13 bases between them.

This clone was seen just once. The chain carries TRBV5-5 and TRBJ1-1; 8 bases agree with TRBD1. The CDR3 runs to 15 residues. V gave up 4 bases and J gave up 3 bases; unmatched junction bases: 8. CDR1 and CDR2 from the germline V gene are SGHKS and YYEKEE (reference sequence). CDR3 sequence: CASSRARGQDTEAFF. As DNA, the CDR3 is TGTGCCAGCAGCAGAGCCAGGGGGCAGGACACTGAAGCTTTCTTT.

The rearrangement uses TRBV5-1 and TRBJ1-4, with D possibly matching TRBD1 (5 bases). V was shortened by 5 bases and J by 7 bases, with 21 bases between the two germline ends. This CDR3 is built from 16 residues. CDR1 and CDR2 from the germline V gene are SGHRS and YFSETQ. For the CDR3, the DNA is TGCGCCAGCAGTGGTCAGGGACTTATCGTCGGTGAAAAACTGTTTTTT. Encoded protein: CASSGQGLIVGEKLFF.

The rearrangement uses TRBV9 and TRBJ1-4, with unresolved D. Germline CDR1 SGDLS, CDR2 YYNGEE. This CDR3 contains 16 residues. V dropped 4 bases and J dropped 7 bases, with 20 bases sitting between them. CDR3 residues: CASSSRQTWSVEKLFF. The CDR3 DNA follows: TGTGCCAGCAGCAGCCGCCAAACCTGGAGTGTTGAAAAACTGTTTTTT.

This sequence joins TRBV7-9 and TRBJ1-6, with D possibly matching TRBD1 (5 bases). V gave up 1 base and J gave up 14 bases, with 15 bases separating them. The CDR3 loop spans 14 amino acids. CDR1 and CDR2 from the germline V gene are SEHNR and FQNEAQ (reference sequence). DNA of the CDR3: TGTGCCAGCAGCTTAGTCCCGGTAATAGGGGCCCTCCACTTT. This sequence encodes CASSLVPVIGALHF.

The genes are TRBV5-1 and TRBJ2-3, with 10 positions matching TRBD2. The V segment lost 0 bases and the J segment 6 bases; nucleotides outside the gene matches: 7. The CDR3 sequence is 16 residues long. Germline CDR1 SGHRS, CDR2 YFSETQ. This CDR3 is CASSLASSGSGDTQYF. The CDR3 region has the DNA TGCGCCAGCAGCTTGGCGTCTAGCGGGAGTGGGGATACGCAGTATTTT.

The V and J genes are TRBV6-5 and TRBJ1-2; D may be TRBD1 (6 bases). CDR1 and CDR2 (germline): MNHEY, SVGAGI. The V gene lost 6 bases and the J gene lost 7 bases, with 18 bases spanning the gap. The CDR3 totals 14 residues. CDR3 loop: CASRRPGVRGGYTF. The CDR3 DNA reads TGTGCCAGCAGGAGACCAGGGGTACGGGGTGGCTACACCTTC.

This chain uses TRBV6-2 or TRBV6-3 with TRBJ1-2, with TRBD1 matching 9 bases. V lost 1 base and J lost 1; bases outside the gene matches: 1. The CDR3 spans 15 residues. From germline, CDR1 is MNHEY and CDR2 SVGEGT. This CDR3 reads CASSYWTGVNYGYTF. CDR3 bases: TGTGCCAGCAGTTACTGGACAGGGGTTAACTATGGCTACACCTTC.

This clone was picked up one time. The V call is TRBV6-5, the J call TRBJ2-5; 7 bases agree with TRBD2. The trim removed 11 bases at V and 4 bases at J, leaving 10 bases unmatched. The CDR3 is made up of 13 amino acids. The germline gives CDR1 MNHEY, CDR2 SVGAGI. The CDR3 coding sequence is TGTGCCTCTCGACCGGCGGGGGTAGAGACCCAGTACTTC. Its protein product is CASRPAGVETQYF.

The chain joins TRBV5-4 to TRBJ2-1; the match to TRBD2 covers 7 bases. Germline V lookup: CDR1 SGHNT, CDR2 YYREEE (reference sequence). This CDR3 is built from 15 residues. V dropped 3 bases and J dropped 4; count of bases not matched to a gene: 7. The CDR3 spells CASSWPSGQYNEQFF. The DNA of the CDR3 is TGTGCCAGCAGCTGGCCTAGCGGTCAATACAATGAGCAGTTCTTC.